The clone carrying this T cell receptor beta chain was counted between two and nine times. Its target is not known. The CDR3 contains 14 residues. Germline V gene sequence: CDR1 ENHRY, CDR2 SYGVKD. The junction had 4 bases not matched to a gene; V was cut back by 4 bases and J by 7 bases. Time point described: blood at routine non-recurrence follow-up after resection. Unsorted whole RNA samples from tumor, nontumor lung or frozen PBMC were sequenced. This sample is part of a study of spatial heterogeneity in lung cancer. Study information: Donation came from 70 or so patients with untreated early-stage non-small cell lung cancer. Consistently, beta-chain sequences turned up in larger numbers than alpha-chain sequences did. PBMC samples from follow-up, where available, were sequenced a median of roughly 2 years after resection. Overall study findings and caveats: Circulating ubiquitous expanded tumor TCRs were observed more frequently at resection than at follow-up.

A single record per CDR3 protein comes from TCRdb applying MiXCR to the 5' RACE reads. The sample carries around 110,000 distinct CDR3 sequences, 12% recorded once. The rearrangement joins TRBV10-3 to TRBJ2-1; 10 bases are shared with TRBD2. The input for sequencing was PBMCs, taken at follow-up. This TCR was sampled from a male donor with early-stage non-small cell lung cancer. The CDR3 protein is CAISAAGGQNEQFF. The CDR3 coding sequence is TGTGCCATCAGTGCAGCGGGGGGGCAGAATGAGCAGTTCTTC.